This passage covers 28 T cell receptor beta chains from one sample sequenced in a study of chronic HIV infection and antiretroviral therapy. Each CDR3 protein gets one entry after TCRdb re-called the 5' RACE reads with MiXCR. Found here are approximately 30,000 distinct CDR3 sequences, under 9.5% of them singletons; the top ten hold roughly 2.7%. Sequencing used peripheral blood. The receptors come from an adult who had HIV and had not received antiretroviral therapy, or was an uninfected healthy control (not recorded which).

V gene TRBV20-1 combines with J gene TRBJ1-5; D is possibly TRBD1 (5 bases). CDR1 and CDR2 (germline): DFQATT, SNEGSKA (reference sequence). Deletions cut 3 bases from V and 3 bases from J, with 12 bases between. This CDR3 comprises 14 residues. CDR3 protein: CSASSSGHNQPQHF. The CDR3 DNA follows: TGCAGTGCTAGTAGTTCAGGGCACAATCAGCCCCAGCATTTT.

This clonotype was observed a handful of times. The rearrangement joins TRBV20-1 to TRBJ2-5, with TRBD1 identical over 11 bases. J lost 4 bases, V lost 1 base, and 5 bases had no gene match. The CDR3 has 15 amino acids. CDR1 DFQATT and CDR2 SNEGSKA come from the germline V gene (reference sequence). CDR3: CSARAPGTGGETQYF. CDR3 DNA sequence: TGCAGTGCTAGAGCACCGGGGACAGGGGGAGAGACCCAGTACTTC.

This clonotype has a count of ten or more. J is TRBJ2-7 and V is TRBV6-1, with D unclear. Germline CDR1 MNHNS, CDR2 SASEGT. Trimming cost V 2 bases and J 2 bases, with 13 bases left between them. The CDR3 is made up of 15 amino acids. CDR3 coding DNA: TGTGCCAGCAGTGAACTCGGCGGAAGTACCTACGAGCAGTACTTC. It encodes CASSELGGSTYEQYF.

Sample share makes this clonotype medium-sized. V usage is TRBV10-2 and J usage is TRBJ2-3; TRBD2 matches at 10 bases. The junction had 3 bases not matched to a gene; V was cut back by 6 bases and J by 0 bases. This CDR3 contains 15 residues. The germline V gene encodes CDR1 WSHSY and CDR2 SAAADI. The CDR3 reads CASSLAGGSTDTQYF. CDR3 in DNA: TGCGCCAGCAGCTTAGCGGGAGGCAGCACAGATACGCAGTATTTT.

The DNA of the CDR3 is TGCGCCAGCAGCGGGGACAGGAGGGAAGCTTTCTTT. This gives the protein CASSGDRREAFF. V gene TRBV5-1 combines with J gene TRBJ1-1; 8 bases line up with TRBD1. The CDR3 runs to 12 residues. Germline values: CDR1 SGHRS, CDR2 YFSETQ. V shed 4 bases, J shed 8 bases, and the junction held 4 bases outside the gene matches.

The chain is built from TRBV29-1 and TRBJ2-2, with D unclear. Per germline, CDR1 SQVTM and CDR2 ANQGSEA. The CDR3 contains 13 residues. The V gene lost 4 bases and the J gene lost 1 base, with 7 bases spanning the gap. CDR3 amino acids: CSVAVKNTGELFF. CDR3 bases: TGCAGCGTTGCGGTTAAGAACACCGGGGAGCTGTTTTTT.

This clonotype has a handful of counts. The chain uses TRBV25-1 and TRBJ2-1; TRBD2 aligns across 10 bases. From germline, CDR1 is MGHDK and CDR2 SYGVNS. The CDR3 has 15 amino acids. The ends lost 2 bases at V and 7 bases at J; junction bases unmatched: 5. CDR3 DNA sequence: TGTGCCAGCAGTGAAGGACTAGCGGAAGAAAATGAGCAGTTCTTC. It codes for CASSEGLAEENEQFF.

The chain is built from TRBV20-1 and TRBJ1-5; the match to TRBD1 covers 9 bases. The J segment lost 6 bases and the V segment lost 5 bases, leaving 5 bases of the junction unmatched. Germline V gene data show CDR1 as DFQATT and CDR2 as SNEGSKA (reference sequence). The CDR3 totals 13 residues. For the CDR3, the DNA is TGCAGTGCTCGGACAGGGGTGGGTCAGCCCCAGCATTTT. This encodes CSARTGVGQPQHF.

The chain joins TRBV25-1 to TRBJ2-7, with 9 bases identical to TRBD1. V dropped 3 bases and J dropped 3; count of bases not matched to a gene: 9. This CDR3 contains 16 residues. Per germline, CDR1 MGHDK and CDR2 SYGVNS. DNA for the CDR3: TGTGCCAGCAGTGACTACTGGGACAGGGCAAGCTACGAGCAGTACTTC. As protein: CASSDYWDRASYEQYF.

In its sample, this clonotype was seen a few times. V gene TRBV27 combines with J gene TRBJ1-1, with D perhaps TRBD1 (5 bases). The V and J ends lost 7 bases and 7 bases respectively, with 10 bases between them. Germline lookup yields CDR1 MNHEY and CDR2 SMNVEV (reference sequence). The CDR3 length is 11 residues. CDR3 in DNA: TGTGCCAGCAAAGGGGCCCTTGAAGCTTTCTTT. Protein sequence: CASKGALEAFF.

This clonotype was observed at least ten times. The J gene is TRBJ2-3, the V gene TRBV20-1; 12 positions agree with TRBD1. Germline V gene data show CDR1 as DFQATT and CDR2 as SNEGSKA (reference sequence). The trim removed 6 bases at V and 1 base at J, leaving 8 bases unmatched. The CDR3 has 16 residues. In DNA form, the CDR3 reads TGCAGTGCGTTCGACCGGGACAGGGGGCGCACAGATACGCAGTATTTT. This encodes CSAFDRDRGRTDTQYF.

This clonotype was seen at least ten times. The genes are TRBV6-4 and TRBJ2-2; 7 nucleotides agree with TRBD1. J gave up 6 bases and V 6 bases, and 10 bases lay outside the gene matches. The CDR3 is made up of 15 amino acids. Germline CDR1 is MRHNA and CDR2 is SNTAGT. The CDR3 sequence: CASSGQADEAGELFF. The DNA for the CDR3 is TGTGCCAGCAGCGGACAGGCCGATGAGGCCGGGGAGCTGTTTTTT.

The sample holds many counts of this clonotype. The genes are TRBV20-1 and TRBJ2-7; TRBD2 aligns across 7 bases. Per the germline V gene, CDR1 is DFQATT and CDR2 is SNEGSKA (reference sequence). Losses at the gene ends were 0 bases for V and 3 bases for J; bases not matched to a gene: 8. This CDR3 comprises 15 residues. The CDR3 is CSARDLAGDLYEQYF. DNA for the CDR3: TGCAGTGCTAGAGATCTTGCGGGAGACCTCTACGAGCAGTACTTC.

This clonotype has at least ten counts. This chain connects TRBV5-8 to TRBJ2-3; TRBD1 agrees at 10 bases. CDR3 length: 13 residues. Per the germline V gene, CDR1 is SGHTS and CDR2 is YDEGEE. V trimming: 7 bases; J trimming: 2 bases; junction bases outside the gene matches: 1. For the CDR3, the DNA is TGTGCCAGCGGGACAGGGGACACAGATACGCAGTATTTT. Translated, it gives CASGTGDTDTQYF.

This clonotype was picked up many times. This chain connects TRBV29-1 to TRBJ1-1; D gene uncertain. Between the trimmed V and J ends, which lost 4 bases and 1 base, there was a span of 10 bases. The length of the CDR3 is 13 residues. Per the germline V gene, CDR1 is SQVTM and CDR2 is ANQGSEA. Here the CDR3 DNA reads TGCAGCGTTGGGGCAGTACCGAACACTGAAGCTTTCTTT. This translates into CSVGAVPNTEAFF. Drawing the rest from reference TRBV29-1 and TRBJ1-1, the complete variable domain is SAVISQKPSRDICQRGTSLTIQCQVDSQVTMMFWYRQQPGQSLTLIATANQGSEATYESGFVIDKFPISRPNLTFSTLTVSNMSPEDSSIYLCSVGAVPNTEAFFGQGTRLTVV.

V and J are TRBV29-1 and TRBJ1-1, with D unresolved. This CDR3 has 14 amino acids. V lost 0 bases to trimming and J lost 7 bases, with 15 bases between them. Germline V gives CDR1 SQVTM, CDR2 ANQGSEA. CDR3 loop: CSVEDLVAGGEAFF. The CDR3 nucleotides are TGCAGCGTTGAAGATCTTGTGGCGGGAGGTGAAGCTTTCTTT.

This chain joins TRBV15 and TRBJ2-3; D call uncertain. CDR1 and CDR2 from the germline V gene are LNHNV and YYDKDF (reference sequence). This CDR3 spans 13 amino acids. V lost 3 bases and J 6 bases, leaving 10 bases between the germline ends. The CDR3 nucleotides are TGTGCCACCAGCAGGTCGGGTTTTGATACGCAGTATTTT. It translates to CATSRSGFDTQYF.

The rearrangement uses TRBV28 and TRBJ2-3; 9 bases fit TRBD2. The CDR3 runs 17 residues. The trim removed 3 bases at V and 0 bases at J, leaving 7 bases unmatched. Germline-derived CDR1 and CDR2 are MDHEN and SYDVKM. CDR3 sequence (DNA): TGTGCCAGCAGTTTGCTCCTAGCGGGGACTAGCACAGATACGCAGTATTTT. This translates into CASSLLLAGTSTDTQYF.

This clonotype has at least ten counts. The CDR3 spells CASSWGASGFTDTQYF. The CDR3 DNA sequence: TGTGCCAGCAGTTGGGGGGCTAGCGGATTCACAGATACGCAGTATTTT. This chain links TRBV6-2 or TRBV6-3 with TRBJ2-3; possible D gene TRBD2, 7 bases. Germline V gives CDR1 MNHEY, CDR2 SVGEGT. The V and J ends lost 4 bases and 2 bases respectively, with 16 bases between them. This CDR3 contains 16 residues.

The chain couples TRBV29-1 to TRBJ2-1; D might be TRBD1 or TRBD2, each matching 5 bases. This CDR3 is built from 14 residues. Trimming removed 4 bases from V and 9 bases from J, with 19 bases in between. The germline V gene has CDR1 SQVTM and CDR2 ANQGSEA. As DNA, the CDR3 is TGCAGCGTTGGTTTTCGTTCAGGGACCGGTGAGCAGTTCTTC. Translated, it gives CSVGFRSGTGEQFF.

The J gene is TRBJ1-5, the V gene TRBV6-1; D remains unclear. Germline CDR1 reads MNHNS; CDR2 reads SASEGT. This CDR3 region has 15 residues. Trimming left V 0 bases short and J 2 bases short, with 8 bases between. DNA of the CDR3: TGTGCCAGCAGTGAAGCAGGCAATCGCAATCAGCCCCAGCATTTT. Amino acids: CASSEAGNRNQPQHF.

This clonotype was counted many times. The DNA of the CDR3 is TGCGCCAGCAGCTTCGGACAGCTGAGCTATGGCTACACCTTC. Protein product: CASSFGQLSYGYTF. This chain connects TRBV5-1 to TRBJ1-2; TRBD1 is a possible D gene (6 bases). Germline assignment: CDR1 SGHRS and CDR2 YFSETQ. The CDR3 is made up of 14 amino acids. V lost 2 bases, J lost 4 bases, and 12 bases lay in between.

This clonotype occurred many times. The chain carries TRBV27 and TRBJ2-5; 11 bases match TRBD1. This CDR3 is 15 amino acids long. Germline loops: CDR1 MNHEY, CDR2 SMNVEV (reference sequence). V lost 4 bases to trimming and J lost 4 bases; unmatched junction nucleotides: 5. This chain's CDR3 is CASSSGTGGAETQYF. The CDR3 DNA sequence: TGTGCCAGCAGTTCAGGGACAGGGGGGGCAGAGACCCAGTACTTC.

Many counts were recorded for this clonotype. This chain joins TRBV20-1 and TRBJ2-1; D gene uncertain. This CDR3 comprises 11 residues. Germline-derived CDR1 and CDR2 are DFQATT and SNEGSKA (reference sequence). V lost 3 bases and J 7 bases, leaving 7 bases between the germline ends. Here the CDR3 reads CSASVGNEQFF. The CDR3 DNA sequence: TGCAGTGCTAGTGTGGGGAATGAGCAGTTCTTC.

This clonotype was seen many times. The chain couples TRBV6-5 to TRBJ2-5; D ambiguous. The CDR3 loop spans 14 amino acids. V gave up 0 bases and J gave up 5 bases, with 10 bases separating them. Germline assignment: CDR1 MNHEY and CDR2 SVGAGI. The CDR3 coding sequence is TGTGCCAGCAGTTACTCAACCAATGTCGAGACCCAGTACTTC. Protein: CASSYSTNVETQYF.

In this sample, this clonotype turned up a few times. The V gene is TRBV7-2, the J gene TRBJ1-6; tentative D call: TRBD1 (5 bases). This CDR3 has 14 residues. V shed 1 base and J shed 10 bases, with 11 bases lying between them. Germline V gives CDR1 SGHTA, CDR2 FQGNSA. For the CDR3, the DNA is TGTGCCAGCAGCTTAGAGGTAGGGGACTCACCCCTCCACTTT. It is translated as CASSLEVGDSPLHF. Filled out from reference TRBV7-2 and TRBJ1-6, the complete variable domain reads GAGVSQSPSNKVTEKGKDVELRCDPISGHTALYWYRQSLGQGLEFLIYFQGNSAPDKSGLPSDRFSAERTGGSVSTLTIQRTQQEDSAVYLCASSLEVGDSPLHFGNGTRLTVT.

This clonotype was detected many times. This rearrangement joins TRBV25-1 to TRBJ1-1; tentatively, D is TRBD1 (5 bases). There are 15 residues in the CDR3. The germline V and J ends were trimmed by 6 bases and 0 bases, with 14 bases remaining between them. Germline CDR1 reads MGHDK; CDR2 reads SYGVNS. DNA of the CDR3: TGTGCCAGCAGCTGGGGACGGAACATGAACACTGAAGCTTTCTTT. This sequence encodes CASSWGRNMNTEAFF.

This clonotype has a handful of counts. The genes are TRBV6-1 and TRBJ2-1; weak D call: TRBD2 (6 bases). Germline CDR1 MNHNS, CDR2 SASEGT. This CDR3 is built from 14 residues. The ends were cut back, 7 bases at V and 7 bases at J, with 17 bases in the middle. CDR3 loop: CASTTLTSLNEQFF. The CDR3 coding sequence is TGTGCCAGCACCACCCTTACTAGCTTAAATGAGCAGTTCTTC.